This TCR beta chain was documented in a study of T cell responses to AZD1222 COVID-19 vaccine. Germline V gives CDR1 KGHSH, CDR2 LQKENI. Trimming shortened V by 3 bases and J by 1 base, and 15 bases separated the two germline ends. The CDR3 is made up of 16 amino acids. Sequencing was performed with immunoSEQ multiplex PCR; in TCRdb, only in-frame clones are kept and a portion is missing. The sample includes 75,000 to 85,000 clones, roughly 87% seen only once; the top ten take 9.5% to 13%. Second-dose groups at about 4 or about 12 weeks were pooled. General study findings and limits: The number of AZD1222 recipients seropositive at baseline was only 6 or 7.

Turning to this clone: Its specificity is unknown.

This chain joins TRBV18 and TRBJ1-1, with D uncertain. The sequence was obtained from an adult who received the AZD1222 COVID-19 vaccine. This specimen was peripheral blood, taken 28 days after the second AZD1222 dose. The CDR3 DNA reads TGTGCCAGCTCACCGTCTGTCAGCCAAAGGAACACTGAAGCTTTCTTT. Its protein is CASSPSVSQRNTEAFF.